The clone carrying this T cell receptor (beta chain) appeared a single time. Its antigen remains unknown. The germline V gene has CDR1 MDHEN and CDR2 SYDVKM. The CDR3 has 16 residues. V dropped 3 bases and J dropped 3 bases, with 14 bases sitting between them. The donors were part of the approximately 120-subject validation cohort, which stood apart from the approximately 640-subject first cohort. Some clones are missing from TCRdb's copy, which holds only in-frame ones; the method was immunoSEQ multiplex PCR. The table has almost 65,000 clones, about 89% seen once. These data come from a study of cytomegalovirus exposure and HLA in healthy donors. General observations from the study: TCR beta chains numbering some 160 were designated cytomegalovirus-associated. The TCR clusters that emerged in the first cohort tended, a later analysis found, to co-occur in the approximately 130 validation repertoires.

This sequence originates from a woman aged 18-29 years in good health and CMV-seronegative. Sequencing was performed on PBMCs. The chain combines TRBV28 with TRBJ2-2; D possibly corresponds to TRBD2 (6 bases). The chain's CDR3 is CASSFIPGVHTGELFF. CDR3 nucleotides: TGTGCCAGCAGTTTCATCCCGGGGGTCCACACCGGGGAGCTGTTTTTT.